This entry lists 32 T cell receptor beta chains sequenced from one sample in a study of monozygotic twins with inflammatory bowel disease. TCRdb reanalyzed the 5' RACE reads and collapses them to one entry per CDR3 protein, without DNA. This sample's table reports about 380,000 distinct CDR3 sequences. Sequenced sample: blood. The receptor source for this set is a human donor with ulcerative colitis or Crohn's disease, or a healthy co-twin of an affected twin (not recorded which).

V is TRBV6-2 or TRBV6-3 and J is TRBJ1-2; TCRdb calls TRBD1, which cannot be checked without DNA. Germline values: CDR1 MNHEY, CDR2 SVGEGT. This CDR3 is 13 amino acids long. The CDR3: CASRRQGGDGYTF.

The chain employs TRBV27 and TRBJ2-7. The CDR3 runs to 14 residues. The germline V gene encodes CDR1 MNHEY and CDR2 SMNVEV (reference sequence). CDR3 sequence reads: CASSSFDRSYEQYF.

The chain uses TRBV5-1 and TRBJ1-2; TCRdb lists TRBD1, though no DNA is available to test this call. The CDR3 runs to 15 residues. Germline CDR1 SGHRS, CDR2 YFSETQ. This chain's CDR3 is CASSSGGTEAYGYTF.

The chain couples TRBV4-3 to TRBJ2-3; TCRdb designates TRBD2, a call that cannot be tested without DNA. The length of the CDR3 is 17 residues. Germline assignment: CDR1 LGHNA and CDR2 YSLEER. The chain's CDR3 is CASSQGSGVARTDTQYF.

The chain is built from TRBV5-5 and TRBJ1-6; lacking DNA, the TRBD1 call made by TCRdb goes unchecked. The CDR3 is 14 residues long. From germline, CDR1 is SGHKS and CDR2 YYEKEE (reference sequence). CDR3 protein: CASSFETGGKTLHF. Combining the CDR3 with reference TRBV5-5 and TRBJ1-6 gives the whole variable domain DAGVTQSPTHLIKTRGQQVTLRCSPISGHKSVSWYQQVLGQGPQFIFQYYEKEERGRGNFPDRFSARQFPNYSSELNVNALLLGDSALYLCASSFETGGKTLHFGNGTRLTVT.

The CDR3 reads CASSLGTSGLTDTQYF. The chain employs TRBV5-1 and TRBJ2-3; TCRdb returns TRBD2, unconfirmable since there is no DNA. The CDR3 length is 16 residues. Germline CDR1 SGHRS, CDR2 YFSETQ.

The chain combines TRBV3-1 with TRBJ2-7; TCRdb names TRBD1, which stays unverified in the absence of DNA. In germline, CDR1 is LGHDT, CDR2 YNNKEL (reference sequence). The CDR3 is made up of 14 amino acids. The CDR3 region is CASSQATQGGEQYF.

V is TRBV6-1 and J is TRBJ1-1; as DNA is missing, the TRBD1 call by TCRdb cannot be tested. The V gene's germline CDR1 is MNHNS and CDR2 SASEGT. The CDR3 totals 16 residues. CDR3: CASTFLSGQRNTEAFF.

The chain has TRBV4-1 and TRBJ2-2; no DNA is available, so the TRBD2 call from TCRdb remains unchecked. This CDR3 region has 14 residues. The germline V gene has CDR1 MGHRA and CDR2 YSYEKL. CDR3 in amino acids: CASSQGDSDGELFF.

V gene TRBV30 combines with J gene TRBJ2-3. The length of the CDR3 is 13 residues. Germline V gene lookup returns CDR1 GTSNPN and CDR2 SVGIG (reference sequence). CDR3 sequence reads: CAWRAPPGDTQYF.

The chain carries TRBV9 and TRBJ1-3. The CDR3 spans 15 residues. Per the germline V gene, CDR1 is SGDLS and CDR2 is YYNGEE. The CDR3 spells CASSNLRSSANTIYF.

The chain joins TRBV27 to TRBJ2-5; TCRdb's D gene call, TRBD2, goes unchecked for lack of DNA. CDR1 is MNHEY and CDR2 is SMNVEV in the germline V gene (reference sequence). The CDR3 length is 15 residues. CDR3: CASRVRLADQETQYF.

V and J are TRBV6-6 and TRBJ1-2; the D gene TCRdb calls, TRBD1, cannot be checked with no DNA. The CDR3 spans 13 residues. Germline V gene lookup returns CDR1 MNHNY and CDR2 SVGAGI (reference sequence). The CDR3 sequence is CASSYNGAYGYTF.

V and J are TRBV12-3 or TRBV12-4 and TRBJ2-1; TCRdb's D gene call, TRBD2, goes unchecked for lack of DNA. This CDR3 region has 15 residues. CDR3 region: CASSRKAGAYNEQFF.

The chain is built from TRBV6-5 and TRBJ2-7. The CDR3 has 15 residues. Germline V CDR1 and CDR2: MNHEY, SVGAGI. The CDR3 here is CASSYIGKGSYEQYF.

The chain recombines TRBV7-8 with TRBJ2-7; TCRdb's D gene call, TRBD1, goes unchecked for lack of DNA. In germline, CDR1 is SGHVS, CDR2 FQNEAQ. The CDR3 runs to 17 residues. CDR3 in amino acids: CASSLVGTGGLSYEQYF.

V usage is TRBV24-1 and J usage is TRBJ2-4; TCRdb gives TRBD1 as the D gene, but with no DNA this cannot be confirmed. CDR1 and CDR2 (germline): KGHDR, SFDVKD. CDR3 length: 15 residues. CDR3 region: CATSDTRRPGNIQYF.

V gene TRBV6-1 combines with J gene TRBJ2-1; TCRdb lists TRBD2, though no DNA is available to test this call. The CDR3 covers 14 residues. The germline gives CDR1 MNHNS, CDR2 SASEGT. The CDR3 reads CACKRGGPYNEQFF.

V is TRBV5-4 and J is TRBJ2-3; with no DNA, the TCRdb D assignment of TRBD1 cannot be verified. The CDR3 has 16 residues. From germline, CDR1 is SGHNT and CDR2 YYREEE (reference sequence). The CDR3 loop is CASSLAGQGPSDTQYF. Full variable domain (rest looked up from reference TRBV5-4 and TRBJ2-3): ETGVTQSPTHLIKTRGQQVTLRCSSQSGHNTVSWYQQALGQGPQFIFQYYREEENGRGNFPPRFSGLQFPNYSSELNVNALELDDSALYLCASSLAGQGPSDTQYFGPGTRLTVL.

V is TRBV5-1 and J is TRBJ1-1; TCRdb selects TRBD1, and the lack of DNA leaves this call unchecked. Germline-derived CDR1 and CDR2 are SGHRS and YFSETQ. The CDR3 totals 15 residues. The CDR3 spells CASSLDGQLNTEAFF.

The rearrangement links TRBV20-1 to TRBJ2-5; TCRdb gives TRBD1 as the D gene, but with no DNA this cannot be confirmed. The length of the CDR3 is 14 residues. Germline V gene sequence: CDR1 DFQATT, CDR2 SNEGSKA (reference sequence). The CDR3 protein is CSARVTRGIETQYF.

This chain connects TRBV6-2 or TRBV6-3 to TRBJ2-1; lacking DNA, the TRBD1 call made by TCRdb goes unchecked. The CDR3 sequence is 14 residues long. CDR1 MNHEY and CDR2 SVGEGT come from the germline V gene. CDR3 region: CASQSWGGYNEQFF.

The J gene is TRBJ1-5, the V gene TRBV12-3 or TRBV12-4; TCRdb proposes TRBD1, but this gene call is untestable without DNA. The CDR3 spans 16 residues. The CDR3 here is CASSPAGTGLNQPQHF.

The chain combines TRBV5-4 with TRBJ2-2; TCRdb returns TRBD1, unconfirmable since there is no DNA. Germline CDR1 SGHNT, CDR2 YYREEE (reference sequence). The CDR3 runs to 15 residues. The CDR3 sequence: CASSPTGDGNGELFF.

The CDR3 sequence: CAISEGPPPAGELFF. This chain connects TRBV10-3 to TRBJ2-2; TCRdb's D call of TRBD2 is untestable without DNA. Germline loops: CDR1 ENHRY, CDR2 SYGVKD. This CDR3 has 15 residues.

V gene TRBV7-7 combines with J gene TRBJ2-2; TCRdb's D call, TRBD1, is unchecked because there is no DNA. Germline lookup yields CDR1 SSHAT and CDR2 FNYEAQ (reference sequence). This CDR3 comprises 12 residues. This CDR3 is CALGVGTGELFF.

The chain uses TRBV7-6 and TRBJ1-3; TCRdb designates TRBD1, a call that cannot be tested without DNA. Germline values: CDR1 SGHVS, CDR2 FNYEAQ. The CDR3 totals 17 residues. The CDR3: CASSLLATGGSGNTIYF.

The chain uses TRBV21-1 and TRBJ2-7; TCRdb designates TRBD2, a call that cannot be tested without DNA. TRBV21-1 is a documented pseudogene. The CDR3 runs to 13 residues. The CDR3 sequence is CASSRRASGEQYF.

This chain connects TRBV7-2 to TRBJ2-7; the TRBD1 assignment by TCRdb is unverifiable without DNA. The CDR3 totals 13 residues. CDR1 SGHTA and CDR2 FQGNSA come from the germline V gene. CDR3 residues: CASSTYTGLEQYF.

This rearrangement joins TRBV30 to TRBJ2-1. The CDR3 covers 11 residues. Germline V gene lookup returns CDR1 GTSNPN and CDR2 SVGIG (reference sequence). CDR3 sequence: CAWSVRQEQFF.

The chain employs TRBV4-1 and TRBJ1-6; without DNA, the TCRdb call of TRBD1 cannot be checked. The CDR3 contains 16 residues. Germline CDR1 reads MGHRA; CDR2 reads YSYEKL. The chain's CDR3 is CASSHPGRESDSPLHF.

The V and J genes are TRBV5-1 and TRBJ2-5; TCRdb reports TRBD1, a call that lacks DNA to check it against. Germline CDR1 is SGHRS and CDR2 is YFSETQ. The CDR3 consists of 15 residues. The CDR3 loop reads CASSQTGGRGETQYF. The whole variable domain, filled in from reference TRBV5-1 and TRBJ2-5, reads KAGVTQTPRYLIKTRGQQVTLSCSPISGHRSVSWYQQTPGQGLQFLFEYFSETQRNKGNFPGRFSGRQFSNSRSEMNVSTLELGDSALYLCASSQTGGRGETQYFGPGTRLLVL.